The TCR beta chain under discussion was sequenced for a study of cytomegalovirus exposure and HLA in healthy donors. Regarding this clone: Its cognate antigen is unknown.

CDR1 is LGHNA and CDR2 is YSLEER in the germline V gene. This CDR3 contains 18 residues. V shed 0 bases, J shed 8 bases, and the junction held 17 bases outside the gene matches. Points from the study as a whole: Later analysis demonstrated an association between a missense DCLRE1C variant and TCR beta V- and J-gene trimming.

The PCR contained 60 Vbeta and 13 Jbeta primers. Clones were read by immunoSEQ multiplex PCR, and TCRdb kept only the in-frame ones, dropping some. This repertoire shows about 110,000 clones, less than 85% found once; its top ten account for about 7.5%. This clonotype originated in a man aged 35-49 years in good health and CMV-seropositive. Specimen: PBMCs. The chain has TRBV4-3 and TRBJ1-2; 8 positions match TRBD1. The CDR3 here is CASSQDPTPGQGLRGYTF. The CDR3 nucleotides are TGCGCCAGCAGCCAAGATCCAACCCCCGGACAGGGTTTGAGGGGCTACACCTTC.